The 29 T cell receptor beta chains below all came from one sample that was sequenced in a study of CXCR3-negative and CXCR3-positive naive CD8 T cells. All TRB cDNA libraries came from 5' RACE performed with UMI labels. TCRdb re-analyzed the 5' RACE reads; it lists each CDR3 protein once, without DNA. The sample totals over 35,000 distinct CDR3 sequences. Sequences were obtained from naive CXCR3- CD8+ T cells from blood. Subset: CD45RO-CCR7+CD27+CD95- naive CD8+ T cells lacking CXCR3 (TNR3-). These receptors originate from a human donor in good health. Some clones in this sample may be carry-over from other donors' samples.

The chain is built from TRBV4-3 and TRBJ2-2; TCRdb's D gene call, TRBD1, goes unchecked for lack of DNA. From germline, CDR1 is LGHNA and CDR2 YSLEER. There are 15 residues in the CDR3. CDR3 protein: CASSQASGDPGELFF.

The CDR3 loop is CASSYGGEGNIQYF. The gene calls are TRBV6-5 and TRBJ2-4; TCRdb calls TRBD1, which cannot be checked without DNA. The CDR3 contains 14 residues. CDR1 is MNHEY, CDR2 SVGAGI, per germline.

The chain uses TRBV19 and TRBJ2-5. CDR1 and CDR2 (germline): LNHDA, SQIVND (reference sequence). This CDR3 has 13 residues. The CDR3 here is CASSNFSRATQYF.

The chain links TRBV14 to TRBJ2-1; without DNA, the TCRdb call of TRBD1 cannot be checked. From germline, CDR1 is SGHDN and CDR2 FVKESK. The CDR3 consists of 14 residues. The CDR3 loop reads CASSQEWGYNEQFF.

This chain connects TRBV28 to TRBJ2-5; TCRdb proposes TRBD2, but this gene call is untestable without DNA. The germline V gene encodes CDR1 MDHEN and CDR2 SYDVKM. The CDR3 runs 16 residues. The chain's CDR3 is CASSLGVAGGPGTQYF.

CDR3 loop: CSVEDSGRGEQYF. The V gene is TRBV29-1, the J gene TRBJ2-7; absent DNA, TCRdb's TRBD2 call cannot be checked. The CDR3 has 13 amino acids. Germline V gene sequence: CDR1 SQVTM, CDR2 ANQGSEA.

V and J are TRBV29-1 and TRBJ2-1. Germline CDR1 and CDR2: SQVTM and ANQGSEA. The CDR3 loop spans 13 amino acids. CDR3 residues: CSVAFSSYNEQFF.

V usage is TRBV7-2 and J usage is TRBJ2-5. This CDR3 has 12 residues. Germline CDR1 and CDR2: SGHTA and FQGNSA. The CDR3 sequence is CASSLVYETQYF.

CDR3 sequence: CASSHRTENNQPQHF. The rearrangement joins TRBV4-1 to TRBJ1-5; no DNA is available, so the TRBD1 call from TCRdb remains unchecked. Germline values: CDR1 MGHRA, CDR2 YSYEKL. The CDR3 is 15 amino acids.

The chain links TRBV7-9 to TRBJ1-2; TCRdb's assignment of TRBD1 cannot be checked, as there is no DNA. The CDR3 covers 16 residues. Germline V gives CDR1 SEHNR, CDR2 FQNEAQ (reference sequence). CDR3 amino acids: CASSLGRDRGRYGYTF.

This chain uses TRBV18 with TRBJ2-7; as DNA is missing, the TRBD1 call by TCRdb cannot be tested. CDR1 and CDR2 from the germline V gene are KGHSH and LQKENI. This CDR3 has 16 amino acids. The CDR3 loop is CASSSSPRPGSSEQYF.

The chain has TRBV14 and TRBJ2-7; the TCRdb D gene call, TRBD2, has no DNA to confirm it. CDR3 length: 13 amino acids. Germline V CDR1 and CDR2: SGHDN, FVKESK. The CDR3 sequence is CASSHGPYYEQYF. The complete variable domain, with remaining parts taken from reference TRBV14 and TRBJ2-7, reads EAGVTQFPSHSVIEKGQTVTLRCDPISGHDNLYWYRRVMGKEIKFLLHFVKESKQDESGMPNNRFLAERTGGTYSTLKVQPAELEDSGVYFCASSHGPYYEQYFGPGTRLTVT.

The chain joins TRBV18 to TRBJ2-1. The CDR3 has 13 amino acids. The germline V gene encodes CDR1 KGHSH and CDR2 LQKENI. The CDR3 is CASSPVYDNEQFF.

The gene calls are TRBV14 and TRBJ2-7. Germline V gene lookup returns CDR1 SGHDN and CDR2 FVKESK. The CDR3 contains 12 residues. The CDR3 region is CASSQDSYEQYF.

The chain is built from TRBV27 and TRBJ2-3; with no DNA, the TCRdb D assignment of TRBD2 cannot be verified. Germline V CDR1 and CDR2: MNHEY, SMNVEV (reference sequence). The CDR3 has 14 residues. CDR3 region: CASRSGASTDTQYF.

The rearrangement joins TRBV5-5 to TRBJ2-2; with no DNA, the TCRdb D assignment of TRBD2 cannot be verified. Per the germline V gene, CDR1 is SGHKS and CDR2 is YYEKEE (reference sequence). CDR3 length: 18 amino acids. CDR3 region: CASSLALGLAGNTGELFF.

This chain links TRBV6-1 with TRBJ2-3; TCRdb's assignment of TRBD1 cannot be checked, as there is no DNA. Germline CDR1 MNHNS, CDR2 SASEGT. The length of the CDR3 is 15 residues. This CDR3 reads CASSEQDSYADTQYF.

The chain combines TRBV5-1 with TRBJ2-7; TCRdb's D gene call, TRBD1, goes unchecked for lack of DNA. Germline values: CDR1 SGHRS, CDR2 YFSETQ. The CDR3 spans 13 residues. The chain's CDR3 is CASSFRGTHEQYF.

The chain's CDR3 is CASSRPVGGLAGNEQFF. J is TRBJ2-1 and V is TRBV12-3 or TRBV12-4; there is no DNA to check the TCRdb D call of TRBD2. The CDR3 is 17 residues long.

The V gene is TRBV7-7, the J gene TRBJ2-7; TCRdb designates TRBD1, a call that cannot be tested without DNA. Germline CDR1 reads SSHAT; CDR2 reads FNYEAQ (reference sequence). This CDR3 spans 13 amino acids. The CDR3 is CASSLKQGYEQYF.

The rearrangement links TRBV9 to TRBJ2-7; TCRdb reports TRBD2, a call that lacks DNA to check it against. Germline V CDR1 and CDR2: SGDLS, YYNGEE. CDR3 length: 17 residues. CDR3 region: CASSPRLAGGLSYEQYF.

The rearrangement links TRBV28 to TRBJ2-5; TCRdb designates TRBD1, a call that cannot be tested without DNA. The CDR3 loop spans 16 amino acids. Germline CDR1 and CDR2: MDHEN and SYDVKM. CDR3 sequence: CASSWAGTGGRETQYF.

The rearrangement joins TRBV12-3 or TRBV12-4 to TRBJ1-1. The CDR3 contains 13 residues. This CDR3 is CASTYPGNTEAFF.

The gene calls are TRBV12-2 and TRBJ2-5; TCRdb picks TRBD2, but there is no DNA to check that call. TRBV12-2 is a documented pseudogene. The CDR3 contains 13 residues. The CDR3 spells CASRRELPETQYF.

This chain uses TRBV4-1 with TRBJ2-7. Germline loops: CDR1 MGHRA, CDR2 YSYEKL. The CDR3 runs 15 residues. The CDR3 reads CASSQVLYGNYEQYF.

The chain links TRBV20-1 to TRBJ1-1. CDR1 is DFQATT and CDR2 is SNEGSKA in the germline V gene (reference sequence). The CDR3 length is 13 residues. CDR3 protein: CSARDSATTEAFF.

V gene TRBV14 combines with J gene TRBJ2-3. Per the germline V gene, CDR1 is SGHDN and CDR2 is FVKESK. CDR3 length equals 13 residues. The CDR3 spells CASSPAVRDTQYF.

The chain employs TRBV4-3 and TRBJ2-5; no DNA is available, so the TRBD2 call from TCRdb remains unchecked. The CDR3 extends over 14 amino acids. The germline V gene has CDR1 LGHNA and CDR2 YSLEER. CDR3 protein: CASSLGTRGETQYF.

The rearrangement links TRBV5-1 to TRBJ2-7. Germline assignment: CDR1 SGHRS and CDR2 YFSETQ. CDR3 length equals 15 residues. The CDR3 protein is CASSFGLPSSYEQYF.